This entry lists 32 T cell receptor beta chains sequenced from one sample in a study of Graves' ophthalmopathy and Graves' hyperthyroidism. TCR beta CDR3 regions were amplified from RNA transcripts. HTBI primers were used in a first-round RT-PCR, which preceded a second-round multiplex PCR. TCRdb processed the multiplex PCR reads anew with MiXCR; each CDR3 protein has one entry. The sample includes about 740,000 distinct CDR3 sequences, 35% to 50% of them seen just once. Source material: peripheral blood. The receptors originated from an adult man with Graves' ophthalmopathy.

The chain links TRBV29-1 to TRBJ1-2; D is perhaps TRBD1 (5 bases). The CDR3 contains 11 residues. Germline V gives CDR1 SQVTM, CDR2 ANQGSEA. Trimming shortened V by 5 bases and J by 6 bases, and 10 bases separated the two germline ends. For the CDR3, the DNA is TGCAGCGTTTGGGGCGGTGATGGCTACACCTTC. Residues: CSVWGGDGYTF.

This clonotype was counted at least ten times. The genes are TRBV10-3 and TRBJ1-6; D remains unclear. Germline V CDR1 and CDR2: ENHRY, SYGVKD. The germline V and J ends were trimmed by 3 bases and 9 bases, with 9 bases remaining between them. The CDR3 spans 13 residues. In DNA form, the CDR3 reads TGTGCCATCAGTGAAACAGCGGTTTCACCCCTCCACTTT. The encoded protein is CAISETAVSPLHF.

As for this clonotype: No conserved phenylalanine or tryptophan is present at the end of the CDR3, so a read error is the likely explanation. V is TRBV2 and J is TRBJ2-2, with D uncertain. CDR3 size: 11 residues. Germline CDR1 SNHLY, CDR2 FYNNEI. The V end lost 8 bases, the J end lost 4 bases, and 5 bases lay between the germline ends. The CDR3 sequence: CASGRTGELFC. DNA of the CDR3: TGTGCCAGCGGGCGCACCGGGGAGCTGTTTTGT.

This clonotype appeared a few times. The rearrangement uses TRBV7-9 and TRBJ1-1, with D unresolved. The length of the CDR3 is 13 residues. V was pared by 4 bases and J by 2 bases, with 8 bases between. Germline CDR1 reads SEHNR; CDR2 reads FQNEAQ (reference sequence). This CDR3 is CASSSGINTEAFF. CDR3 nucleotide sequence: TGTGCCAGCAGCTCCGGCATTAACACTGAAGCTTTCTTT. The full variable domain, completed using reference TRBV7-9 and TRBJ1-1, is DTGVSQNPRHKITKRGQNVTFRCDPISEHNRLYWYRQTLGQGPEFLTYFQNEAQLEKSRLLSDRFSAERPKGSFSTLEIQRTEQGDSAMYLCASSSGINTEAFFGQGTRLTVV.

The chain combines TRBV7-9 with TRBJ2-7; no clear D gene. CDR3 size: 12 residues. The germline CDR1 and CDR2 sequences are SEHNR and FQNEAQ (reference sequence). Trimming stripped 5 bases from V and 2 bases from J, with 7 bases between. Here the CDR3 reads CASSARPYEQYF. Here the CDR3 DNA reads TGTGCCAGCAGCGCCCGGCCCTACGAGCAGTACTTC.

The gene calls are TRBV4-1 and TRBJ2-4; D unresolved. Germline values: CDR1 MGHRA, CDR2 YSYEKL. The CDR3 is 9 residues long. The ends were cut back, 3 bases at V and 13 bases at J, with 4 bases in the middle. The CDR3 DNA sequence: TGCGCCAGCAGCCAGGGACAGTACTTC. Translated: CASSQGQYF.

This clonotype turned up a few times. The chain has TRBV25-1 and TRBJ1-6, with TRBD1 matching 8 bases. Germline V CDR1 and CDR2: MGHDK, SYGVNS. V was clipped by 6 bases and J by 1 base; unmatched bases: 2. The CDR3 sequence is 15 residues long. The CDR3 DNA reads TGTGCCAGCAGCAGGGGGCGATCCTATAATTCACCCCTCCACTTT. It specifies CASSRGRSYNSPLHF.

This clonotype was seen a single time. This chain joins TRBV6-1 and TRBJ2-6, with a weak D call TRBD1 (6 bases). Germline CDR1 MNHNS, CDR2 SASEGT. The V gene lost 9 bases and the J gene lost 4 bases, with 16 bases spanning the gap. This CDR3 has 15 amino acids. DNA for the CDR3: TGTGCCAGTGGACAGAGGAACACCGGGGCCAACGTCCTGACTTTC. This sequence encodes CASGQRNTGANVLTF.

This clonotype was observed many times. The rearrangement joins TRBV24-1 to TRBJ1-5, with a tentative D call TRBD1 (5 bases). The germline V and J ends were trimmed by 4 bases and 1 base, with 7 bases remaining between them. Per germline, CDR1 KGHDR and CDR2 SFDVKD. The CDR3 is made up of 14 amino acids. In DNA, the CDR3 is TGTGCCACCAGTGAGGGGCAGAGCAATCAGCCCCAGCATTTT. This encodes CATSEGQSNQPQHF.

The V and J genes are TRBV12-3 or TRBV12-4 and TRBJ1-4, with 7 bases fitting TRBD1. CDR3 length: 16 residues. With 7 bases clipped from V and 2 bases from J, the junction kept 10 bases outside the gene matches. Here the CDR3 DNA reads TGTGCCAGCACCAAGACAGGGTTAACGACTAATGAAAAACTGTTTTTT. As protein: CASTKTGLTTNEKLFF.

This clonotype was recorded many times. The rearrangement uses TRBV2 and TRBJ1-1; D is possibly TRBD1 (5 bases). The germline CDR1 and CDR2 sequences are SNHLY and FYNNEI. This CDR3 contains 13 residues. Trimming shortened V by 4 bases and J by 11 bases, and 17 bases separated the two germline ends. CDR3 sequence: CASSVDRGRSAFF. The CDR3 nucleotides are TGTGCCAGCAGTGTTGATCGGGGCAGGAGTGCTTTCTTT.

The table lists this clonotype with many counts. CDR3 sequence reads: CASSWKRGDEQYF. The CDR3 DNA reads as TGTGCCAGCAGCTGGAAGAGGGGGGACGAGCAGTACTTC. The chain couples TRBV7-3 to TRBJ2-7; D assignment may be TRBD1 or TRBD2 (6 bases each). Germline CDR1 is SGHTA and CDR2 is FQGTGA. Trimming pared 4 bases from V and 5 bases from J, leaving 12 bases between. CDR3 size: 13 residues.

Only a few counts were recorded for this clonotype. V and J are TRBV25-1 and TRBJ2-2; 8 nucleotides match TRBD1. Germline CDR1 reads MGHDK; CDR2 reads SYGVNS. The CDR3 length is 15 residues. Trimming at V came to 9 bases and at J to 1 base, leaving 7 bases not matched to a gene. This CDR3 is CASSRTGMNTGELFF. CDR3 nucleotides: TGTGCCAGTAGTCGGACAGGGATGAACACCGGGGAGCTGTTTTTT.

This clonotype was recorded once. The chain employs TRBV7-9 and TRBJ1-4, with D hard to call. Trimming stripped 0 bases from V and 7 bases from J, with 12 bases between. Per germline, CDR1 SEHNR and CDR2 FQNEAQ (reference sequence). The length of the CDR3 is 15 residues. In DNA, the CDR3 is TGTGCCAGCAGCTTAGCAGGCGGGAGGAGTGAAAAACTGTTTTTT. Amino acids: CASSLAGGRSEKLFF. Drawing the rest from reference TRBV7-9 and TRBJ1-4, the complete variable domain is DTGVSQNPRHKITKRGQNVTFRCDPISEHNRLYWYRQTLGQGPEFLTYFQNEAQLEKSRLLSDRFSAERPKGSFSTLEIQRTEQGDSAMYLCASSLAGGRSEKLFFGSGTQLSVL.

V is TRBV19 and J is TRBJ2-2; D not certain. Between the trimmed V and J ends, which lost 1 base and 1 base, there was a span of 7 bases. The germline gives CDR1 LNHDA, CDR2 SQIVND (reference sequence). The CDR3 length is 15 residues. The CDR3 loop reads CASSIVGGNTGELFF. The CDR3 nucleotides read TGTGCCAGTAGTATAGTAGGCGGGAACACCGGGGAGCTGTTTTTT.

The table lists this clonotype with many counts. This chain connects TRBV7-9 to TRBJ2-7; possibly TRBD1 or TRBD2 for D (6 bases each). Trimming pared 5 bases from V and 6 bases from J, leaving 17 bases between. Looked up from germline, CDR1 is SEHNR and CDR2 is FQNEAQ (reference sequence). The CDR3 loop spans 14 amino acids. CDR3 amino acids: CASSQGRGLGEQYF. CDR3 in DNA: TGTGCCAGCAGCCAGGGACGGGGGCTAGGCGAGCAGTACTTC.

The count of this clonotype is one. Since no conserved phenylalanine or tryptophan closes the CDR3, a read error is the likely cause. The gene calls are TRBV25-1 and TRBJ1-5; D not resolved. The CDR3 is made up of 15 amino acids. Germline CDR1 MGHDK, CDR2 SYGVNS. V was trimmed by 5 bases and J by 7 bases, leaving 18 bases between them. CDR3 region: CASSYGPQRGQPQHL. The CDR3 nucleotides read TGTGCCAGCAGTTACGGTCCTCAGCGGGGACAGCCCCAGCATCTT.

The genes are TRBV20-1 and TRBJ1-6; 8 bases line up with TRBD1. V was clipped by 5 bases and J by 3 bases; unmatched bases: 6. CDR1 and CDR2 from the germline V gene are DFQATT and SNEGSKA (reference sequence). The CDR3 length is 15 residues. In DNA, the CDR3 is TGCAGTGCTCGGACAGGGAACTACTATAATTCACCCCTCCACTTT. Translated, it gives CSARTGNYYNSPLHF.

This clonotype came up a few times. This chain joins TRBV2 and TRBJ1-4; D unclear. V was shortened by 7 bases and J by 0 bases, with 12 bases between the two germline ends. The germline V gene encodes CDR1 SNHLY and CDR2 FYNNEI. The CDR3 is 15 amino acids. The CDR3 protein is CASTLNIPTNEKLFF. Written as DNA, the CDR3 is TGTGCCAGCACCCTTAACATTCCAACTAATGAAAAACTGTTTTTT.

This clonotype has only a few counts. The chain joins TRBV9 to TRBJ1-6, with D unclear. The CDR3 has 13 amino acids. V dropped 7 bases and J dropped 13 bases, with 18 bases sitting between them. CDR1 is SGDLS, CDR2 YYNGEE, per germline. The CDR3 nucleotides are TGTGCCAGCTCCGAGCAGTTTATGTCTCCCCTCCACTTT. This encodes CASSEQFMSPLHF.

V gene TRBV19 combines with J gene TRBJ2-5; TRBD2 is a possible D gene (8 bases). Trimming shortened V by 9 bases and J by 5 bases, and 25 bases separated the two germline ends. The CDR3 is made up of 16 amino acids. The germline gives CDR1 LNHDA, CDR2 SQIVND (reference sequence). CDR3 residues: CASSRLARGLRETQYF. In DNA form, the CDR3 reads TGTGCCAGCAGCCGACTAGCGAGGGGGCTGCGGGAGACCCAGTACTTC.

CDR3 protein: CASSRTDGIYEQYF. The DNA of the CDR3 is TGTGCCAGCAGCCGAACGGACGGGATCTACGAGCAGTACTTC. This rearrangement joins TRBV25-1 to TRBJ2-7, with a tentative D call TRBD2 (5 bases). The germline gives CDR1 MGHDK, CDR2 SYGVNS. CDR3 length equals 14 residues. Trimming took 6 bases from V and 3 from J, leaving 15 bases between them.

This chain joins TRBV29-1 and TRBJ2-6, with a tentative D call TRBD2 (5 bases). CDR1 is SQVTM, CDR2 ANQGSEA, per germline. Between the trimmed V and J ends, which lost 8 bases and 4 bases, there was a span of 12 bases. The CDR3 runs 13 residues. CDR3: CSLLGSGANVLTF. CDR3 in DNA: TGCAGCCTACTAGGTTCGGGGGCCAACGTCCTGACTTTC.

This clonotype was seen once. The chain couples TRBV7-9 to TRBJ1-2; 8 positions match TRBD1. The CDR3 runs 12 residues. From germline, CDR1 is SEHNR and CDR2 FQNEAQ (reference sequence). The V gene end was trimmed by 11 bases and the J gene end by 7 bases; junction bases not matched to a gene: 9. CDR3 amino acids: CASRQGKGGYTF. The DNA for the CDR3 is TGTGCCTCCAGACAGGGGAAGGGTGGCTACACCTTC.

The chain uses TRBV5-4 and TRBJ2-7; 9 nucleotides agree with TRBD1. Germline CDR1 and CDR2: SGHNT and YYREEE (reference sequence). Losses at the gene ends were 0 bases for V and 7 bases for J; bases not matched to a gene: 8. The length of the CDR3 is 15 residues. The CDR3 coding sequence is TGTGCCAGCAGCTTGGCCGGGGACAGGGTGGATGAGCAGTACTTC. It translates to CASSLAGDRVDEQYF.

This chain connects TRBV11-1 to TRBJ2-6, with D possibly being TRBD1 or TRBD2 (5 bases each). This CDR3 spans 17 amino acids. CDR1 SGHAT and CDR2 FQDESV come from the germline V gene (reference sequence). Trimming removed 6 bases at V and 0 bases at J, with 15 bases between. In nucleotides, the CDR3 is TGTGCCAGCAGTTTGTGGGGGAGAAGCTCTGGGGCCAACGTCCTGACTTTC. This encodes CASSLWGRSSGANVLTF.

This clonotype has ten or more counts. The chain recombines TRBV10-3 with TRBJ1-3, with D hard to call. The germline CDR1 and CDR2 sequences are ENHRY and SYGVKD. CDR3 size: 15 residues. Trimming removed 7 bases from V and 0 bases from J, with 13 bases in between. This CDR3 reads CAINQAVNSGNTIYF. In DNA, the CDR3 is TGTGCCATCAATCAGGCCGTAAACTCTGGAAACACCATATATTTT.

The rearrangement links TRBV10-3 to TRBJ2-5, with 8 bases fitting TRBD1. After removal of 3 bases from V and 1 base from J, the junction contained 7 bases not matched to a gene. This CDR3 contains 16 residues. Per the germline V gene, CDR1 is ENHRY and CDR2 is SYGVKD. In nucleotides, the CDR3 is TGTGCCATCAGTGAATGGACAGGGCCGAGCCAAGAGACCCAGTACTTC. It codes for CAISEWTGPSQETQYF.

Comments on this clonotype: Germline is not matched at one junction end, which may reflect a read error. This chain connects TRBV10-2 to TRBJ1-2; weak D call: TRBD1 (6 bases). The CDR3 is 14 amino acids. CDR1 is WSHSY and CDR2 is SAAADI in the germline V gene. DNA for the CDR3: TGTGCCAGCAGTCGCCGTGACAGGCGTTATGGCTACACCTTC. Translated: CASSRRDRRYGYTF.

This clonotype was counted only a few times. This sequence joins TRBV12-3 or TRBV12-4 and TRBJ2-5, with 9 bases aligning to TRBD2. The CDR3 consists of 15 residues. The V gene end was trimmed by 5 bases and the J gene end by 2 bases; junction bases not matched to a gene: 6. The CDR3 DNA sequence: TGTGCCAGCAGTCGACTAGCGGATCCTCAAGAGACCCAGTACTTC. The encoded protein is CASSRLADPQETQYF.

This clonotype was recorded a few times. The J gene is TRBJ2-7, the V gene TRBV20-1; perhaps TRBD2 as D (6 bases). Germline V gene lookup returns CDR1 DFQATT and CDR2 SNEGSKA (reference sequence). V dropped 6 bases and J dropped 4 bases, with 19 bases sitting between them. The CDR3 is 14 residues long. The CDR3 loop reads CSAPGEAGWYEQYF. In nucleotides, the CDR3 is TGCAGTGCCCCGGGGGAGGCGGGATGGTACGAGCAGTACTTC.

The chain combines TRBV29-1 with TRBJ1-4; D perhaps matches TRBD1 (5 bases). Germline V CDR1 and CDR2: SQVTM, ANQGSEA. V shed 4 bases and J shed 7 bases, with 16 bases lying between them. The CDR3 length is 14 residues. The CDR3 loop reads CSVGSGTGAEKLFF. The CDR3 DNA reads TGCAGCGTTGGCTCGGGTACCGGGGCTGAAAAACTGTTTTTT.